Shown below are 20 T cell receptor beta chains from a single sample sequenced in a study of T cells after yellow fever vaccination. TCRdb called the 5' RACE reads again in MiXCR, with one record for every CDR3 protein. The sample lists about 340,000 distinct CDR3 sequences, 3% to 4.5% seen once, with 20% to 30% in the top ten. Sequencing used PBMCs, obtained 5 days after the yellow fever booster vaccination. These receptors were collected from a man between 18 and 35 years old who received the YFV17D yellow fever vaccine.

The rearrangement joins TRBV7-3 to TRBJ2-2, with D tentatively TRBD1 (7 bases). This CDR3 has 17 amino acids. Germline CDR1 is SGHTA and CDR2 is FQGTGA. Trimming removed 1 base at V and 3 bases at J, with 15 bases between. The CDR3 DNA is TGTGCCAGCAGCTTAAGTGGGGGGACAGCGTACACCGGGGAGCTGTTTTTT. Residues: CASSLSGGTAYTGELFF.

At least ten counts were recorded for this clonotype. This chain joins TRBV6-1 and TRBJ1-3, with D unresolved. Germline CDR1 and CDR2: MNHNS and SASEGT. The CDR3 extends over 13 amino acids. The V gene lost 5 bases and the J gene lost 5 bases, with 10 bases spanning the gap. DNA for the CDR3: TGTGCCAGCAGTTGGGAAAACAGAAACACCATATATTTT. Its protein product is CASSWENRNTIYF.

This clonotype was picked up a small number of times. The rearrangement joins TRBV18 to TRBJ2-7, with unresolved D. Trimming pared 6 bases from V and 5 bases from J, leaving 14 bases between. CDR1 and CDR2 from the germline V gene are KGHSH and LQKENI. The CDR3 is made up of 13 amino acids. Written as DNA, the CDR3 is TGTGCCAGCTCTACAAGGGTCCGGGACGAGCAGTACTTC. Translated, it gives CASSTRVRDEQYF. Full variable domain (outside the CDR3, taken from reference TRBV18 and TRBJ2-7): NAGVMQNPRHLVRRRGQEARLRCSPMKGHSHVYWYRQLPEEGLKFMVYLQKENIIDESGMPKERFSAEFPKEGPSILRIQQVVRGDSAAYFCASSTRVRDEQYFGPGTRLTVT.

This clonotype was picked up many times. V and J are TRBV9 and TRBJ1-2; 9 nucleotides agree with TRBD1. The length of the CDR3 is 15 residues. V dropped 3 bases and J dropped 4; count of bases not matched to a gene: 7. Germline lookup yields CDR1 SGDLS and CDR2 YYNGEE. The CDR3 reads CASSDHRGRLYGYTF. The CDR3 DNA follows: TGTGCCAGCAGCGATCACAGGGGGCGGCTCTATGGCTACACCTTC.

This clonotype was detected ten times or more. This sequence joins TRBV20-1 and TRBJ2-4; maybe TRBD2 (6 bases). V dropped 2 bases and J dropped 9 bases, with 11 bases sitting between them. Germline V gives CDR1 DFQATT, CDR2 SNEGSKA (reference sequence). This CDR3 spans 12 amino acids. The CDR3 DNA reads as TGCAGTGCTAGATTGGAGGGTGGCATTCAGTACTTC. This encodes CSARLEGGIQYF.

This clonotype was seen a handful of times. The J gene is TRBJ1-1, the V gene TRBV5-5; D uncertain. Trimming stripped 3 bases from V and 4 bases from J, with 13 bases between. Per germline, CDR1 SGHKS and CDR2 YYEKEE (reference sequence). CDR3 size: 14 residues. The CDR3 DNA follows: TGTGCCAGCAGCTGGGTTTTGGGCTCCACTGAAGCTTTCTTT. This codes for CASSWVLGSTEAFF.

The rearrangement links TRBV18 to TRBJ2-7, with a tentative D call TRBD1 (6 bases). Trimming removed 3 bases from V and 7 bases from J, with 7 bases in between. CDR1 and CDR2 from the germline V gene are KGHSH and LQKENI. This CDR3 is 11 amino acids long. As DNA, the CDR3 is TGTGCCAGCTCACCTGGGACAGAGCAGTACGTC. It yields the protein CASSPGTEQYV.

The rearrangement joins TRBV27 to TRBJ2-3; TRBD2 might be the D (5 bases). CDR1 MNHEY and CDR2 SMNVEV come from the germline V gene (reference sequence). This CDR3 has 14 amino acids. With 5 bases removed from V and 0 bases from J, the gap between germline ends came to 9 bases. In nucleotides, the CDR3 is TGTGCCAGCAGTCAGAGGGCTAGCACAGATACGCAGTATTTT. It encodes CASSQRASTDTQYF.

This clonotype was detected a few times. CDR3 protein: CASSQDLGLAGVLADTQYF. The CDR3 nucleotides read TGCGCCAGCAGCCAAGATTTAGGGCTAGCGGGGGTTTTGGCAGATACGCAGTATTTT. V and J are TRBV4-3 and TRBJ2-3; 10 bases match TRBD2. The CDR3 is 19 amino acids. Trimming cost V 0 bases and J 4 bases; bases outside gene matches: 13. Germline V gives CDR1 LGHNA, CDR2 YSLEER.

The sample holds many counts of this clonotype. The chain is built from TRBV7-2 and TRBJ2-5, with 10 nucleotides matching TRBD2. The CDR3 has 16 amino acids. The germline V gene encodes CDR1 SGHTA and CDR2 FQGNSA. Trimming removed 2 bases from V and 1 base from J; junction bases left unmatched: 4. CDR3 residues: CASSLRQRGGQETQYF. CDR3 DNA sequence: TGTGCCAGCAGCTTAAGGCAGCGGGGGGGCCAAGAGACCCAGTACTTC.

This clonotype occurred a few times. The gene calls are TRBV4-2 and TRBJ1-5, with D possibly being TRBD1 (5 bases). This CDR3 is 15 amino acids long. From germline, CDR1 is LGHNA and CDR2 YNFKEQ. Trimming pared 4 bases from V and 4 bases from J, leaving 14 bases between. The CDR3 DNA sequence: TGTGCCAGCAGCCGAGCGGAAGGGACGAATCAGCCCCAGCATTTT. This codes for CASSRAEGTNQPQHF.

In its sample, this clonotype was seen a few times. The CDR3 DNA reads TGTGCCAGCAGCTTGCCGGGGGCCAGCTCACCCCTCCACTTT. Amino acids: CASSLPGASSPLHF. The chain carries TRBV5-6 and TRBJ1-6, with D possibly matching TRBD1 (6 bases). CDR1 is SGHDT and CDR2 is YYEEEE in the germline V gene. This CDR3 comprises 14 residues. The ends were cut back, 1 base at V and 10 bases at J, with 12 bases in the middle.

The V and J genes are TRBV23-1 and TRBJ1-1, with D unresolved. TRBV23-1 is reported as an ORF; its role is uncertain. The CDR3 has 15 residues. Trimming removed 7 bases at V and 3 bases at J, with 18 bases between. The CDR3 protein is CASTPPRVGDTEAFF. CDR3 sequence (DNA): TGCGCCAGCACCCCCCCGCGAGTAGGCGACACTGAAGCTTTCTTT.

The CDR3 sequence: CSARVVGGAGYTQYF. CDR3 coding DNA: TGCAGTGCTAGAGTAGTCGGGGGGGCCGGTTATACGCAGTATTTT. The chain uses TRBV20-1 and TRBJ2-3, with TRBD2 identical over 8 bases. The CDR3 loop spans 15 amino acids. Germline CDR1 is DFQATT and CDR2 is SNEGSKA (reference sequence). Trimming took 1 base from V and 7 from J; bases not matched to a gene: 10.

The chain combines TRBV24-1 with TRBJ1-2, with unresolved D. Trimming shortened V by 5 bases and J by 6 bases, and 6 bases separated the two germline ends. The germline V gene has CDR1 KGHDR and CDR2 SFDVKD. CDR3 length equals 11 residues. The CDR3 DNA reads as TGTGCCACCAGTGCGAGGGATGGCTACACCTTC. It yields the protein CATSARDGYTF.

CDR3: CSARDLSRGASYEQYF. In nucleotides, the CDR3 is TGCAGTGCTAGAGACCTTTCGCGGGGGGCCTCCTACGAGCAGTACTTC. The rearrangement uses TRBV20-1 and TRBJ2-7; 8 bases fit TRBD2. Germline loops: CDR1 DFQATT, CDR2 SNEGSKA (reference sequence). V shed 0 bases, J shed 0 bases, and the junction held 7 bases outside the gene matches. The CDR3 spans 16 residues.

The chain joins TRBV4-1 to TRBJ1-6; no reliable D call. Germline V gene data show CDR1 as MGHRA and CDR2 as YSYEKL. The CDR3 runs 15 residues. V was clipped by 0 bases and J by 11 bases, with 14 bases between them. This CDR3 reads CASSQEESKRTPLHF. The DNA of the CDR3 is TGCGCCAGCAGCCAAGAGGAGTCGAAGCGTACACCCCTCCACTTT.

This clonotype was seen many times. The chain carries TRBV20-1 and TRBJ2-4; TRBD2 might be the D (7 bases). This CDR3 has 17 residues. Per germline, CDR1 DFQATT and CDR2 SNEGSKA (reference sequence). Trimming stripped 0 bases from V and 0 bases from J, with 15 bases between. CDR3 amino acids: CSAREGGANLAKNIQYF. The CDR3 DNA reads as TGCAGTGCTAGAGAGGGGGGGGCGAATCTAGCCAAAAACATTCAGTACTTC.

This clonotype was found a few times. The rearrangement uses TRBV20-1 and TRBJ1-3; no reliable D call. V dropped 4 bases and J dropped 1 base, with 5 bases sitting between them. CDR3 length: 12 amino acids. The germline gives CDR1 DFQATT, CDR2 SNEGSKA (reference sequence). CDR3 in DNA: TGCAGTGCTAAGGGTTCTGGAAACACCATATATTTT. Translating gives CSAKGSGNTIYF.

The table lists this clonotype with many counts. The CDR3 nucleotides read TGTGCCAGCACCACAGGAGGGGGTGCGGGTACGCAGTATTTT. Translated: CASTTGGGAGTQYF. The V call is TRBV6-5, the J call TRBJ2-3; D assignment may be TRBD1 or TRBD2 (6 bases each). The ends were cut back, 7 bases at V and 8 bases at J, with 19 bases in the middle. Per germline, CDR1 MNHEY and CDR2 SVGAGI. The CDR3 has 14 amino acids.